The T cell receptor beta chain described here comes from a study of OX40 agonist ivuxolimab in advanced cancers. General study points: Not determined was the antigen specificity of the expanded peripheral T cells.

Profiled with immunoSEQ multiplex PCR; TCRdb holds only in-frame clones, not every one. The repertoire includes tens of thousands of clones, roughly 84% of them detected once, and less than 15% sits in the top ten. This clone was counted between two and nine times. As yet, its antigen is unknown. The ends lost 7 bases at V and 10 bases at J; junction bases unmatched: 5. Germline V CDR1 and CDR2: LNHDA, SQIVND (reference sequence). CDR3 size: 12 residues. The material sequenced was CD4+ or CD8+ T cells sorted from blood, taken in a trial of the OX40 agonist ivuxolimab. The sequence was collected from an adult with an advanced solid tumor such as melanoma, head and neck, liver or kidney cancer. The chain recombines TRBV19 with TRBJ1-4; 8 bases match TRBD1. In nucleotides, the CDR3 is TGTGCCAGTACCCCGGACAGGGTAAAACTGTTTTTT. Residues: CASTPDRVKLFF.